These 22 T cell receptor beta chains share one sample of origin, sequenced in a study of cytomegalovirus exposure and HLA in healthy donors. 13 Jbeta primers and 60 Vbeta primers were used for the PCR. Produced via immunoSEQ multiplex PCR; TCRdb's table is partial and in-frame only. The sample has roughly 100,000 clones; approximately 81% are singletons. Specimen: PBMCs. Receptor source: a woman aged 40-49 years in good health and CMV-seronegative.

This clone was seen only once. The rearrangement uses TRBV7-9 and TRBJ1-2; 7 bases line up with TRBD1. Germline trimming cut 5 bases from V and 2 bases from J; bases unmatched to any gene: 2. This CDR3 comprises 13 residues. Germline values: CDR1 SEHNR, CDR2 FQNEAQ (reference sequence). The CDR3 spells CASSPTGNYGYTF. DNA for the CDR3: TGTGCCAGCAGCCCGACAGGGAACTATGGCTACACCTTC. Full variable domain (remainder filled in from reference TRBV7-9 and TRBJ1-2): DTGVSQNPRHKITKRGQNVTFRCDPISEHNRLYWYRQTLGQGPEFLTYFQNEAQLEKSRLLSDRFSAERPKGSFSTLEIQRTEQGDSAMYLCASSPTGNYGYTFGSGTRLTVV.

CDR3 coding DNA: TGTGCCAGCAGCTACGGCGACAGGGGGCTAAGGGAGACCCAGTACTTC. It yields the protein CASSYGDRGLRETQYF. J is TRBJ2-5 and V is TRBV7-9; TRBD1 matches at 10 bases. Per the germline V gene, CDR1 is SEHNR and CDR2 is FQNEAQ (reference sequence). The CDR3 loop spans 16 amino acids. With 4 bases clipped from V and 5 bases from J, the junction kept 10 bases outside the gene matches.

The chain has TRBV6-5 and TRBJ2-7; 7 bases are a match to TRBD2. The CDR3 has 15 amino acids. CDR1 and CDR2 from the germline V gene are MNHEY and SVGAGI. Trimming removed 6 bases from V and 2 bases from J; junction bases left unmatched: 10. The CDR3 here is CASSPRAGPTYEQYF. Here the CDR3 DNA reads TGTGCCAGCAGCCCCCGAGCGGGACCGACCTACGAGCAGTACTTC.

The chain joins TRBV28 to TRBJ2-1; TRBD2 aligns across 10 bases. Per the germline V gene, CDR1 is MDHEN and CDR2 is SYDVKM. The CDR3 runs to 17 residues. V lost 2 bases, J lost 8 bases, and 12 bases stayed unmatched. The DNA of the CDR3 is TGTGCCAGCAGTTTAATCCCCGCTAGCGGGGGTAGCGATGAGCAGTTCTTC. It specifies CASSLIPASGGSDEQFF.

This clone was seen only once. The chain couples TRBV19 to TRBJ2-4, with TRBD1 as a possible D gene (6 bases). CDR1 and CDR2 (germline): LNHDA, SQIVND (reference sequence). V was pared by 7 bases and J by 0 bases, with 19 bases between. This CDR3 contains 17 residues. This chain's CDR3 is CASKRDSDRRAKNIQYF. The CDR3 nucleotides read TGTGCCAGTAAAAGAGATTCGGACAGACGAGCCAAAAACATTCAGTACTTC.

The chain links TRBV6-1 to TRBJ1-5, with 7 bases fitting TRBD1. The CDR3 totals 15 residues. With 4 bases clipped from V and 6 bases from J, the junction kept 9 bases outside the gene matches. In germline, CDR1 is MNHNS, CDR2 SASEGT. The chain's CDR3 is CASSGQGIFSQPQHF. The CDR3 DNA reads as TGTGCCAGCAGTGGACAGGGTATTTTTAGTCAGCCCCAGCATTTT.

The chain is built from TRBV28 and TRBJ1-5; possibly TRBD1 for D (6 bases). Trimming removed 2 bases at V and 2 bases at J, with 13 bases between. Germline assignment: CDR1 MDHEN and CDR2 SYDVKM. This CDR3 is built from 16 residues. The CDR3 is CASSLEGGLGNQPQHF. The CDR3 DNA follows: TGTGCCAGCAGTTTAGAGGGGGGGTTAGGCAATCAGCCCCAGCATTTT.

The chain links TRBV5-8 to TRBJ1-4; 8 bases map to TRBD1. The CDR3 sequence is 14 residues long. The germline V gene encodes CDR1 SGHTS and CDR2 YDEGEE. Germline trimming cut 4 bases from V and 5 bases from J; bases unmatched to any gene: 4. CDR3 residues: CASSRDRGNEKLFF. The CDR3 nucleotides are TGTGCCAGCAGCCGAGACAGGGGAAATGAAAAACTGTTTTTT.

CDR3 bases: TGCGCCAGCAGCGGGGGGACTAGCGGTCTCACCGGGGAGCTGTTTTTT. It specifies CASSGGTSGLTGELFF. The chain has TRBV5-1 and TRBJ2-2; TRBD2 matches 11 bases. This CDR3 has 16 residues. Germline V lookup: CDR1 SGHRS, CDR2 YFSETQ. V gave up 4 bases and J gave up 4 bases; unmatched junction bases: 6.

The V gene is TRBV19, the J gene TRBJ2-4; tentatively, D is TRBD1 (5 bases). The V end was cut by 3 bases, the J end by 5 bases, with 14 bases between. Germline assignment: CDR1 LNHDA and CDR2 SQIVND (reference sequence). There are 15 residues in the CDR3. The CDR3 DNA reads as TGTGCCAGTAGTATTAAAGGACAAGCAGAAAACATTCAGTACTTC. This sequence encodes CASSIKGQAENIQYF.

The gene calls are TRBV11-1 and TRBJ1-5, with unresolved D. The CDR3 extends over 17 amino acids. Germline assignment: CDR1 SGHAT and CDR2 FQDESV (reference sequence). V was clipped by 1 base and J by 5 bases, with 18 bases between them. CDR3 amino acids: CASSLVPPLSGYQPQHF. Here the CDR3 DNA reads TGTGCCAGCAGCTTAGTCCCTCCCCTTTCAGGTTATCAGCCCCAGCATTTT.

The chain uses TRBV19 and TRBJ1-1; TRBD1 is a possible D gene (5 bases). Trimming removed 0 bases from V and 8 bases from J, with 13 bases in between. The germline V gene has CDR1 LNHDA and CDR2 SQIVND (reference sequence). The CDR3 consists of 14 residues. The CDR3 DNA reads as TGTGCCAGTAGTATAGATCGGACACACTTGGAAGCTTTCTTT. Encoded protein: CASSIDRTHLEAFF.

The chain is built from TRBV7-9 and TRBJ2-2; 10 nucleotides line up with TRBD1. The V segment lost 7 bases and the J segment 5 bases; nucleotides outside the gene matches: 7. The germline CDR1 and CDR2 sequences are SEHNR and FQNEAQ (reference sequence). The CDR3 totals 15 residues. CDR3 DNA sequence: TGTGCCAGCACCTTTGGGACAGGGGTTACCGGGGAGCTGTTTTTT. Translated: CASTFGTGVTGELFF.

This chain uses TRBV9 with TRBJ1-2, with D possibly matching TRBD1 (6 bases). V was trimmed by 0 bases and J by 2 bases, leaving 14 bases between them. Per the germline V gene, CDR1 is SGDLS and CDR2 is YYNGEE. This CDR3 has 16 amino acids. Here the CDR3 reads CASSVGGGQRNYGYTF. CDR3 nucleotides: TGTGCCAGCAGCGTAGGCGGTGGACAGCGAAACTATGGCTACACCTTC.

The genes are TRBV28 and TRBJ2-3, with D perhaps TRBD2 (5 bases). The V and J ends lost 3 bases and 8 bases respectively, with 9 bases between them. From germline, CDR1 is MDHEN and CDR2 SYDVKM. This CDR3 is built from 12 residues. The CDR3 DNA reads TGTGCCAGCAGTTTGCCGGGGAGTACGCAGTATTTT. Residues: CASSLPGSTQYF.

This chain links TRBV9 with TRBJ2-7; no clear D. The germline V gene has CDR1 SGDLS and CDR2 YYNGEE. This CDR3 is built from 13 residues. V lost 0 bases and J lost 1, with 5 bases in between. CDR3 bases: TGTGCCAGCAGCGTAGCAGGTTCCTACGAGCAGTACTTC. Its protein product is CASSVAGSYEQYF.

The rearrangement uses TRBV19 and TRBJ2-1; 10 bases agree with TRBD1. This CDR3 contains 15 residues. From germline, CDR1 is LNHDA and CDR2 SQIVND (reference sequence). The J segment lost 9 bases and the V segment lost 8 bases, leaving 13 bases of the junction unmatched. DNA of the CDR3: TGTGCCAGTTCCCGACAGGGGGCTTCTATGGGTGAGCAGTTCTTC. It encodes CASSRQGASMGEQFF.

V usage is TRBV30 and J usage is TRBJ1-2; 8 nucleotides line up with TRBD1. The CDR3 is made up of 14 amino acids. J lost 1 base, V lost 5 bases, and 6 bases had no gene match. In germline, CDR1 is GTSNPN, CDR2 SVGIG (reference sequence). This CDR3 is CAWDRGIFNYGYTF. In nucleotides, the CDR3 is TGTGCCTGGGACAGGGGTATTTTTAACTATGGCTACACCTTC.

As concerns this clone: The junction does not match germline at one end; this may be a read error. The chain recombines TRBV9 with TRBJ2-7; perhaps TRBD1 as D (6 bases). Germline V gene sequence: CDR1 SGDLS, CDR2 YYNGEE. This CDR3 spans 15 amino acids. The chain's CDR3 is CASSASTTGRDELYF. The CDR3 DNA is TGTGCCAGCAGCGCCAGTACGACAGGTCGGGACGAGCTGTACTTC.

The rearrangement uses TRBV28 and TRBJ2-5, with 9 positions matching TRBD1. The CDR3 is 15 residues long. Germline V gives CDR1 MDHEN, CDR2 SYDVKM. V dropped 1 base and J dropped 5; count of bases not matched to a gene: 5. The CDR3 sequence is CASSLSGQGLETQYF. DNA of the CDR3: TGTGCCAGCAGTTTATCGGGACAGGGTTTGGAGACCCAGTACTTC.

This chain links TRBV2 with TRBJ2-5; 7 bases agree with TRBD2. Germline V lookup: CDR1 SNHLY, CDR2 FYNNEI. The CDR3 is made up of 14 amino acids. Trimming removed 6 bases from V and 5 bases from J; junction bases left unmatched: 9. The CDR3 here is CASSTGGGGETQYF. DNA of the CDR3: TGTGCCAGCAGCACGGGGGGAGGAGGGGAGACCCAGTACTTC.

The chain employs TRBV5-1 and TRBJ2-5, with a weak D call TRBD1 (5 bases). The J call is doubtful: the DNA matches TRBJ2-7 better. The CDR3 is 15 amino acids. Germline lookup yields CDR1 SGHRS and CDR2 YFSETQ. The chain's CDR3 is CASSLGGSPRYEQYF. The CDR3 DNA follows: TGCGCCAGCAGCTTGGGGGGCAGTCCTCGTTACGAGCAGTACTTC.